Here is one T cell receptor (beta chain) with its context. Its antigen is not known. This sample was included in a study of cytomegalovirus exposure and HLA in healthy donors. Study-wide results and limits: Earlier analysis found most TCR beta V segments productive about 87% or about 30% of the time. The sole available immune exposure information was CMV serostatus. According to a later analysis, donors in an Asian-associated ancestry cluster reportedly had fewer N-insertions than the roughly 720-donor mean.

PCR involved 60 Vbeta and 13 Jbeta primers. Clones were sequenced by immunoSEQ multiplex PCR, and TCRdb holds only the in-frame ones, with some missing. The table has about 150,000 clones, 64% seen once; the top ten hold under 3%. The TCR originated in a woman aged 25-40 years in good health and CMV-seropositive. The sequencing input was PBMCs.

DNA of the CDR3: TGTGCCAGCAGCCACCGCAGACAGGGGAAGACCCAGTACTTC. Its translation: CASSHRRQGKTQYF. V usage is TRBV5-6 and J usage is TRBJ2-5; 8 nucleotides agree with TRBD1. This CDR3 spans 14 amino acids. Germline values: CDR1 SGHDT, CDR2 YYEEEE. V gave up 4 bases and J gave up 6 bases; unmatched junction bases: 8.